This T cell receptor (beta chain) was observed in a study of blood T cells in healthy people across ages. The study's findings and limits: Naive T cell percentage showed a strong correlation with the diversity of TCR beta.

This clonotype came up a few times. The antigen remains unidentified. CDR3 length equals 13 residues. Germline V gene sequence: CDR1 LGHDT, CDR2 YNNKEL (reference sequence). V was shortened by 6 bases and J by 4 bases, with 12 bases between the two germline ends. With each sample, at least 5.5 micrograms of total RNA were extracted. Then a second PCR, running roughly 7 to 11 cycles, was carried out with a sample-barcoded 5' primer and a J-beta primer mix. TCRdb itself ran the 5' RACE reads through MiXCR, one entry per CDR3 protein. This table holds 650,000 to 800,000 distinct CDR3 sequences, around 45% found once.

Sequenced input: blood. The TCR originated in a man aged 55 to 70 in good health. The chain is built from TRBV3-1 and TRBJ2-5, with a possible D match to TRBD2 (6 bases). For the CDR3, the DNA is TGTGCCAGCAGAGGGGAGGTAGGAGAGACCCAGTACTTC. It specifies CASRGEVGETQYF.